Shown below are 30 T cell receptor beta chains from a single sample sequenced in a study of identical twins. From the 5' RACE reads, TCRdb called clonotypes with MiXCR, one entry per CDR3 protein. The profile covers 240,000 or so distinct CDR3 sequences, with more than 9.5% appearing a single time and 3.5% to 5% taken by the ten largest. The sample also formed part of further work on yellow fever vaccine responses in identical twins.

The sequenced material came from memory (CD45RO+) T cells sorted from blood. The receptors here all came from a woman younger than 35 in good health.

The sample holds a few counts of this clonotype. V is TRBV3-1 and J is TRBJ1-1; no clear D. The CDR3 spans 15 residues. V was cut by 1 base and J by 1 base, with 10 bases left in between. Germline loops: CDR1 LGHDT, CDR2 YNNKEL (reference sequence). This chain's CDR3 is CASSQARRWNTEAFF. The CDR3 bases are TGTGCCAGCAGCCAAGCACGTCGTTGGAACACTGAAGCTTTCTTT.

This clonotype has only a few counts. The chain couples TRBV5-1 to TRBJ2-1; D tentatively fits TRBD1 or TRBD2 (5 bases each). CDR1 and CDR2 from the germline V gene are SGHRS and YFSETQ. CDR3 length equals 15 residues. The V end lost 5 bases, the J end lost 8 bases, and 20 bases lay between the germline ends. The DNA for the CDR3 is TGCGCCAGCAGTGGGACCGCAAAAAAGACAGATGAGCAGTTCTTC. Its protein is CASSGTAKKTDEQFF.

This clonotype has only a few counts. The rearrangement joins TRBV7-2 to TRBJ2-7; TRBD1 matches 10 bases. The CDR3 runs 16 residues. Germline lookup yields CDR1 SGHTA and CDR2 FQGNSA. V shed 4 bases, J shed 2 bases, and the junction held 8 bases outside the gene matches. This CDR3 reads CASSYLPGQGTYEQYF. The CDR3 DNA reads TGTGCCAGCAGCTACCTCCCGGGACAGGGGACCTACGAGCAGTACTTC.

The gene calls are TRBV6-5 and TRBJ1-6; 8 nucleotides line up with TRBD1. The length of the CDR3 is 17 residues. The germline V gene encodes CDR1 MNHEY and CDR2 SVGAGI. V gave up 0 bases and J gave up 8 bases; unmatched junction bases: 9. The CDR3 is CASSYSRATGVDSPLHF. Here the CDR3 DNA reads TGTGCCAGCAGTTACTCGAGGGCGACAGGGGTAGATTCACCCCTCCACTTT.

This chain joins TRBV6-2 or TRBV6-3 and TRBJ2-1, with D perhaps TRBD1 or TRBD2 (5 bases each). From germline, CDR1 is MNHEY and CDR2 SVGEGT. The CDR3 has 15 amino acids. V was cut by 2 bases and J by 4 bases, with 12 bases left in between. CDR3 coding DNA: TGTGCCAGCAGTTACAGGGACCTAAATTACAATGAGCAGTTCTTC. Encoded protein: CASSYRDLNYNEQFF.

The chain uses TRBV24-1 and TRBJ2-7; 10 bases match TRBD2. CDR3 size: 16 residues. V lost 3 bases and J lost 5; bases outside the gene matches: 9. Germline loops: CDR1 KGHDR, CDR2 SFDVKD. This CDR3 is CATSDRTAGGLNEQYF. CDR3 bases: TGTGCCACCAGTGATCGGACAGCGGGAGGGCTCAACGAGCAGTACTTC.

The CDR3: CASSAFLDSYNEQFF. DNA of the CDR3: TGTGCCAGCAGCGCCTTTTTGGACTCCTACAATGAGCAGTTCTTC. The V call is TRBV2, the J call TRBJ2-1; D ambiguous. Germline CDR1 and CDR2: SNHLY and FYNNEI. The V gene lost 6 bases and the J gene lost 0 bases, with 12 bases spanning the gap. The CDR3 is 15 amino acids.

This clonotype was recorded a few times. This chain connects TRBV6-5 to TRBJ1-2; TRBD1 agrees at 8 bases. The CDR3 is 16 amino acids. CDR1 MNHEY and CDR2 SVGAGI come from the germline V gene. Trimming at V came to 0 bases and at J to 8 bases, leaving 11 bases not matched to a gene. The CDR3 loop is CASSYSTTGGRVGYTF. CDR3 coding DNA: TGTGCCAGCAGTTACTCGACTACAGGGGGTAGGGTCGGCTACACCTTC.

The chain has TRBV20-1 and TRBJ2-7; 10 bases line up with TRBD2. In germline, CDR1 is DFQATT, CDR2 SNEGSKA (reference sequence). The CDR3 length is 13 residues. J lost 5 bases, V lost 6 bases, and 7 bases had no gene match. The CDR3 region has the DNA TGCAGTGCAAGCGGGGGGGGGTTCCACGAGCAGTACTTC. Translating it yields CSASGGGFHEQYF.

This clonotype was detected only a few times. CDR3 bases: TGTGCCAGCAGCTTAAATTGGCGGAGGGAGGGCACCGGGGAGCTGTTTTTT. It yields the protein CASSLNWRREGTGELFF. The chain employs TRBV7-3 and TRBJ2-2, with TRBD2 identical over 7 bases. Looked up from germline, CDR1 is SGHTA and CDR2 is FQGTGA. Trimming at V came to 1 base and at J to 4 bases, leaving 9 bases not matched to a gene. The CDR3 loop spans 17 amino acids.

This clonotype was counted ten times or more. The chain has TRBV29-1 and TRBJ2-3; D gene ambiguous. Trimming removed 5 bases from V and 2 bases from J, with 8 bases in between. This CDR3 is built from 12 residues. Germline values: CDR1 SQVTM, CDR2 ANQGSEA. The CDR3 nucleotides read TGCAGCGTTTGCCCCAACACAGATACGCAGTATTTT. It codes for CSVCPNTDTQYF.

This clonotype turned up a few times. This chain joins TRBV12-3 or TRBV12-4 and TRBJ2-7; TRBD1 matches at 7 bases. The CDR3 covers 15 residues. The V segment lost 6 bases and the J segment 4 bases; nucleotides outside the gene matches: 12. CDR3 nucleotides: TGTGCCAGCAGCAGCGCCGGGACAGCAACTTACGAGCAGTACTTC. Translated: CASSSAGTATYEQYF.

This sequence joins TRBV5-1 and TRBJ1-2; D gene ambiguous. The V gene lost 4 bases and the J gene lost 5 bases, with 21 bases spanning the gap. This CDR3 spans 16 amino acids. The germline gives CDR1 SGHRS, CDR2 YFSETQ. CDR3 sequence: CASSPDPVRNIYGYTF. The CDR3 nucleotides are TGCGCCAGCAGCCCGGACCCGGTGAGGAACATATATGGCTACACCTTC.

The rearrangement joins TRBV4-1 to TRBJ2-5; D not certain. This CDR3 spans 13 amino acids. Trimming pared 4 bases from V and 4 bases from J, leaving 10 bases between. The V gene's germline CDR1 is MGHRA and CDR2 YSYEKL. CDR3 region: CASSRSPGETQYF. The CDR3 DNA is TGCGCCAGCAGCCGAAGCCCGGGAGAGACCCAGTACTTC.

This clonotype was recorded many times. The rearrangement joins TRBV9 to TRBJ2-3; D ambiguous. Trimming took 0 bases from V and 8 from J, leaving 13 bases between them. The CDR3 covers 14 residues. Germline V gene lookup returns CDR1 SGDLS and CDR2 YYNGEE. The CDR3 region is CASSVVGSAGTQYF. The CDR3 DNA reads TGTGCCAGCAGCGTAGTCGGCAGCGCCGGTACGCAGTATTTT.

V gene TRBV7-2 combines with J gene TRBJ2-6; TRBD2 matches at 8 bases. The CDR3 consists of 15 residues. Trimming removed 5 bases from V and 3 bases from J; junction bases left unmatched: 3. The germline V gene has CDR1 SGHTA and CDR2 FQGNSA. This CDR3 reads CASSPGGLGANVLTF. CDR3 coding DNA: TGTGCCAGCAGCCCGGGGGGGCTTGGGGCCAACGTCCTGACTTTC.

This clonotype was seen repeatedly, ten times or more. The rearrangement joins TRBV20-1 to TRBJ2-7; D possibly corresponds to TRBD2 (7 bases). V lost 6 bases to trimming and J lost 0 bases, with 15 bases between them. Germline V gives CDR1 DFQATT, CDR2 SNEGSKA (reference sequence). The CDR3 is 14 residues long. The CDR3 sequence: CSAYGGQSSYEQYF. The CDR3 bases are TGCAGTGCCTACGGGGGGCAGAGCTCCTACGAGCAGTACTTC.

This clonotype was seen a few times. V and J are TRBV7-9 and TRBJ1-4; TRBD1 aligns across 7 bases. Germline-derived CDR1 and CDR2 are SEHNR and FQNEAQ (reference sequence). This CDR3 has 15 amino acids. After removal of 5 bases from V and 4 bases from J, the junction contained 7 bases not matched to a gene. CDR3: CASSPGTAINEKLFF. The CDR3 bases are TGTGCCAGCAGCCCAGGGACAGCGATTAATGAAAAACTGTTTTTT.

The V gene is TRBV7-2, the J gene TRBJ2-7, with D possibly matching TRBD2 (5 bases). Deletions cut 3 bases from V and 6 bases from J, with 15 bases between. The CDR3 runs 14 residues. Germline CDR1 and CDR2: SGHTA and FQGNSA. The CDR3 nucleotides read TGTGCCAGCAGCTTTGGGTCGGGGAGTCGCGAGCAGTACTTC. The encoded protein is CASSFGSGSREQYF.

V gene TRBV20-1 combines with J gene TRBJ2-1; 10 positions agree with TRBD2. The length of the CDR3 is 17 residues. CDR1 is DFQATT and CDR2 is SNEGSKA in the germline V gene (reference sequence). V dropped 0 bases and J dropped 3; count of bases not matched to a gene: 8. For the CDR3, the DNA is TGCAGTGCTAGAGATGCCCACGGGACTAGCGTCTACAATGAGCAGTTCTTC. Protein sequence: CSARDAHGTSVYNEQFF.

The chain carries TRBV2 and TRBJ1-4; 9 nucleotides align to TRBD1. V gave up 7 bases and J gave up 2 bases; unmatched junction bases: 2. The germline V gene encodes CDR1 SNHLY and CDR2 FYNNEI. The CDR3 length is 14 residues. For the CDR3, the DNA is TGTGCCAGCAAGGGGACAGGGACTAATGAAAAACTGTTTTTT. Its translation: CASKGTGTNEKLFF. The variable domain in full, completed from reference TRBV2 and TRBJ1-4, reads EPEVTQTPSHQVTQMGQEVILRCVPISNHLYFYWYRQILGQKVEFLVSFYNNEISEKSEIFDDQFSVERPDGSNFTLKIRSTKLEDSAMYFCASKGTGTNEKLFFGSGTQLSVL.

This clonotype turned up a few times. V usage is TRBV2 and J usage is TRBJ2-4; 12 positions agree with TRBD2. With 7 bases clipped from V and 3 bases from J, the junction kept 7 bases outside the gene matches. The CDR3 totals 16 residues. Looked up from germline, CDR1 is SNHLY and CDR2 is FYNNEI. CDR3 nucleotide sequence: TGTGCCAGCACGCTGACTAGCGGGGGCAACAAAAACATTCAGTACTTC. Translation: CASTLTSGGNKNIQYF.

This clonotype was seen ten or more times. The chain recombines TRBV5-1 with TRBJ2-1, with D tentatively TRBD1 (6 bases). There are 14 residues in the CDR3. Germline CDR1 is SGHRS and CDR2 is YFSETQ. The germline V and J ends were trimmed by 3 bases and 4 bases, with 11 bases remaining between them. The CDR3 coding sequence is TGCGCCAGCAGCTCCGTAGGGGGTTACAATGAGCAGTTCTTC. The encoded protein is CASSSVGGYNEQFF.

This clonotype has ten or more counts. The chain has TRBV10-1 and TRBJ2-4; D may match TRBD1 or TRBD2 (5 bases each). The V gene's germline CDR1 is WNHNN and CDR2 SYGVQD (reference sequence). The V gene lost 2 bases and the J gene lost 0 bases, with 8 bases spanning the gap. This CDR3 region has 15 residues. Here the CDR3 DNA reads TGCGCCAGCAGTGAGACAGGACTAGCCAAAAACATTCAGTACTTC. Translation gives CASSETGLAKNIQYF.

The chain links TRBV28 to TRBJ2-1, with TRBD2 matching 8 bases. CDR1 is MDHEN and CDR2 is SYDVKM in the germline V gene. V was clipped by 1 base and J by 1 base; unmatched bases: 3. The CDR3 contains 16 residues. CDR3 sequence (DNA): TGTGCCAGCAGTTTATCGGCGGGGGGTTCCTACAATGAGCAGTTCTTC. Translation: CASSLSAGGSYNEQFF.

The rearrangement links TRBV7-2 to TRBJ2-2, with D perhaps matching TRBD2 (6 bases). Germline V CDR1 and CDR2: SGHTA, FQGNSA. Trimming removed 3 bases at V and 4 bases at J, with 12 bases between. The CDR3 sequence is 15 residues long. DNA for the CDR3: TGTGCCAGCAGCTTTTATAGCGGTACCACCGGGGAGCTGTTTTTT. Its protein product is CASSFYSGTTGELFF.

The chain links TRBV20-1 to TRBJ2-1, with 10 bases that match TRBD2. The germline V gene encodes CDR1 DFQATT and CDR2 SNEGSKA (reference sequence). The CDR3 totals 16 residues. With V trimmed by 6 bases and J by 4 bases, 12 bases remained unmatched. In DNA, the CDR3 is TGCAGTGCCCCCTCTAGGGCTAGCGGGGGTTACAATGAGCAGTTCTTC. It codes for CSAPSRASGGYNEQFF.

This clonotype was recorded a few times. The chain uses TRBV5-6 and TRBJ2-1; the match to TRBD2 covers 11 bases. The CDR3 has 17 amino acids. Looked up from germline, CDR1 is SGHDT and CDR2 is YYEEEE. Trimming at V came to 2 bases and at J to 1 base, leaving 5 bases not matched to a gene. The CDR3 sequence is CASSFTSGSTSYNEQFF. DNA of the CDR3: TGTGCCAGCAGCTTTACTAGCGGGAGTACGTCCTACAATGAGCAGTTCTTC.

A single count supports this clonotype. The V call is TRBV11-2, the J call TRBJ2-2; tentatively, D is TRBD1 or TRBD2 (6 bases each). This CDR3 is 15 amino acids long. Germline V gene lookup returns CDR1 SGHAT and CDR2 FQNNGV. V lost 5 bases, J lost 4 bases, and 14 bases lay in between. This CDR3 is CASSPWGAGTGELFF. The CDR3 DNA reads TGTGCCAGCAGCCCTTGGGGGGCCGGCACCGGGGAGCTGTTTTTT.

In its sample, this clonotype was seen a few times. CDR3 residues: CASSSLAGGPFEQFF. CDR3 sequence (DNA): TGTGCCAGCAGCTCACTAGCGGGAGGGCCGTTTGAGCAGTTCTTC. The chain combines TRBV11-2 with TRBJ2-1; 13 bases match TRBD2. The CDR3 runs to 15 residues. The trim removed 4 bases at V and 9 bases at J, leaving 6 bases unmatched. Germline CDR1 and CDR2: SGHAT and FQNNGV.